The source of this TCR beta chain is a study of OX40 agonist ivuxolimab in advanced cancers. Study overall: Patients enrolled in dose escalation were diagnosed with hepatocellular carcinoma, melanoma, renal cell or head and neck cancer. Study conclusions and caveats: CD4+ and CD8+ blood T cells expanded clonally by week 6 at 0.1 to 3.0 mg/kg.

Assay: immunoSEQ multiplex PCR; the TCRdb copy retains only in-frame clones and omits some. The sample lists tens of thousands of clones; approximately 92% were seen once. J was trimmed by 8 bases and V by 5 bases; bases with no gene match: 3. CDR1 and CDR2 from the germline V gene are SGHVS and FQNEAQ. This CDR3 is 12 amino acids long. Patients were excluded for autoimmune disease history or systemic immunosuppression. As to this clone: Antigen specificity is unknown.

This clonotype was obtained from an adult with an advanced solid tumor such as melanoma, head and neck, liver or kidney cancer. The rearrangement joins TRBV7-8 to TRBJ2-1; 7 positions match TRBD2. The sample consisted of CD4+ or CD8+ T cells sorted from blood, taken in a trial of the OX40 agonist ivuxolimab. The CDR3 DNA sequence: TGTGCCAGCAGCAGACGGGGGGATGAGCAGTTCTTC. Protein product: CASSRRGDEQFF.